This T cell receptor (beta chain) emerged from a study of shared clonotypes between healthy human individuals (dated by TCRdb to 2020 to 2021). Broadly, across the study: A couple of women and a few men aged 18 to 49 years were included in the cohort. For each donor, CD4 naive and CD4 memory were each given three plates, CD8 naive was given two plates, and CD8 memory was given one plate. The study deeply sequenced blood TCR repertoires of about 5 healthy adults to estimate repertoire size and the extent of clonotype sharing between individuals. To increase sequencing depth and limit assay-specific biases, different laboratories used diverse techniques to prepare libraries and sequence TCR repertoires. Each donor's leukapheresis produced roughly between roughly 0.94 and 9.5 billion PBMCs. The research as a whole found: Based on pairwise subsampling, the degree of clonotype sharing among donors was expected to be affected by sequencing depth. The genetic and exposure-history diversity represented was limited by the small number of donors. Larger estimated clonotype richness was generally found for naive subsets than for memory subsets. Only blood was sampled, and tissue TCR repertoires likely differ from those in blood. Rarefaction of sorted-subset datasets indicated incomplete sequencing despite the large sequencing depth. Higher generation probabilities were observed for clonotypes shared by all four sorted-subset donors than for non-shared clonotypes. When a handful of donors were compared, the shared fraction of clonotypes was about 5.5% for naive CD4, less than 4% for naive CD8, about 2.5% for memory CD4, and around 0.37% for memory CD8.

Donors were healthy HIV-negative adults with no recently reported acute infections or vaccinations. Only Caucasian adults living in Nashville, Tennessee, USA were represented among the donors. CD4+ T cells were enriched by magnetic negative selection, after which naive cells were positively selected on CD45RA and the negative fraction was taken as the memory subset. Blood was collected by leukapheresis, and PBMCs were isolated by Ficoll-Histopaque density gradient centrifugation and then cryopreserved in liquid nitrogen vapor phase. Analytical flow cytometry was used to check the purity and quantity of every magnetically sorted T cell population. From each sorted fraction, genomic DNA was isolated and quantified by UV absorbance on a Nanodrop 2000c. Using the deep immunoSEQ assay, multiplex PCR amplified TCR CDR3 regions from genomic DNA. Extracted genomic DNA from each cell subset was distributed evenly across all wells of several immunoSEQ 96-well plates, and each plate was treated as a replicate. For sorted subsets, approximately 200 ng of genomic DNA, equivalent to around 29,000 T cell genomes, went into each replicate PCR. Purified libraries were measured with a Qubit 3.0 fluorometer, size-checked on a Bioanalyzer 2100, and measured again with the KAPA Library Quantification kit. Every immunoSEQ 96-well plate was sequenced on a separate single-read 150-cycle Illumina NextSeq 550 flow cell. The published analysis was carried out like this. The immunoSEQ output contained only junctional sequences without quality scores, so filtering could not match that applied to full-length reads. To assign V/J genes and CDR3, sequences were annotated using PyIR, a Python wrapper for IgBLAST v1.9, with IMGT germline references. Reads were removed for weak V/J assignments (E-value above 1e-6), missing CDR3, stop codons, out-of-frame junctions, or ambiguous translated residues. V3J clonotypes were defined by identical inferred V gene, J gene, and CDR3 amino acid sequence. Percentage overlap between repertoires was calculated by dividing the number of shared unique clonotypes by the size of the smaller repertoire. Repertoire richness was assessed with RTK rarefaction, the Chao1 estimator, and Recon v2.1 estimates of unobserved clonotypes. For all TCRbeta clonotypes obtained by the gDNA method from a handful of donors, generation probabilities were computed with OLGA. The clones in this table, taken by TCRdb from immuneACCESS, are in-frame only. Not every clone is retained; where verified, under half of the shortfall comes from an unresolved V gene, and the cause of the rest is unknown. The V and J calls and clone size were taken over from that table, and D and trimming were inferred from the DNA. This sample holds some 1 million clones; under 80% were observed only once. The ten largest clones capture about 1.5% of the sample.

Details on this clone: It lacks a known antigen. One base away there is no much larger clone; base qualities are not given.

The specimen was memory CD4+ T cells sorted from blood. Sample cell subset or site, as interpreted from the label and publication: CD45RA-negative fraction. This sequence was found in a man aged 18 to 30 in good health.

The CDR3 region has the sequence CASSLGQGTQYF. In nucleotides, the sequence is TGTGCCAGCAGCTTGGGACAGGGGACGCAGTATTTT. The chain employs TRBV5-6 and TRBJ2-3, with 8 bases matching TRBD1. Ends trimmed: V by 0 bases, J by 9 bases; bases unmatched to a gene: 0. The CDR3 sequence holds 12 residues, the cysteine and phenylalanine included. Of all the DNA, just the CDR3 is kept, 36 bases in frame from base 1. The CDR1 and CDR2 encoded by the germline V gene are SGHDT and YYEEEE.